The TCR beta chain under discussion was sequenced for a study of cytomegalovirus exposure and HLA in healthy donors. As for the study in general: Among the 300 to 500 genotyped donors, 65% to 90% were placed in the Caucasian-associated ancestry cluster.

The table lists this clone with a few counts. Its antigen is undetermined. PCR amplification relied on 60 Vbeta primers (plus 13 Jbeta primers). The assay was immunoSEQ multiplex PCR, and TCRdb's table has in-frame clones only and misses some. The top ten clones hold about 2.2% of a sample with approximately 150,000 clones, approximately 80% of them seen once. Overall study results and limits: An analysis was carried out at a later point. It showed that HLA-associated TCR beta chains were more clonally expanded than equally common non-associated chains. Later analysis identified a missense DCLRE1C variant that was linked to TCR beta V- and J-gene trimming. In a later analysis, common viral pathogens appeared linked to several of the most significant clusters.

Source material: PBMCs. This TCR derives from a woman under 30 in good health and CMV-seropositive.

As DNA, the CDR3 is TGTGCCAGCAGTGCGGAGACTGGCACTGAAGCTTTCTTT. As protein: CASSAETGTEAFF. This chain connects TRBV6-1 to TRBJ1-1; D is ambiguous. Trimming left V 4 bases short and J 4 bases short, with 10 bases between. CDR1 is MNHNS, CDR2 SASEGT, per germline. CDR3 size: 13 residues.